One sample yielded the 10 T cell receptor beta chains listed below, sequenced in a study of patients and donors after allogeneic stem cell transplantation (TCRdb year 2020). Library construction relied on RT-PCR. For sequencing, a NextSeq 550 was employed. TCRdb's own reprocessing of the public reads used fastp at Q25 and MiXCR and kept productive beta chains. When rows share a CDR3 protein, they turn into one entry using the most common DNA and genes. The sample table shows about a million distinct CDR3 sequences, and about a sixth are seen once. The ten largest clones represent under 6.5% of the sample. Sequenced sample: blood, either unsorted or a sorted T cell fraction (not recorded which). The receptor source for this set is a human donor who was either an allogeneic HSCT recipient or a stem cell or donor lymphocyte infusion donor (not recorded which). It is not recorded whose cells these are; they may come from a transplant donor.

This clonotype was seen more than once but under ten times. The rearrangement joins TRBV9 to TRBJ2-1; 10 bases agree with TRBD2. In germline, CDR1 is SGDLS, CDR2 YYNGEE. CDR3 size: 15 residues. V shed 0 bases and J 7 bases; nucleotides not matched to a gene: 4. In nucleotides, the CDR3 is TGTGCCAGCAGCGTAGAACTAGCGGGGATTAATGAGCAGTTCTTC. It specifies CASSVELAGINEQFF.

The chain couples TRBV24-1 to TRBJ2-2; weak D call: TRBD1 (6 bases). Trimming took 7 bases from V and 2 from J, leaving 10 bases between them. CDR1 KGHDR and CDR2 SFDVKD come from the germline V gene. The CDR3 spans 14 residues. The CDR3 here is CATRGHLNTGELFF. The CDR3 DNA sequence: TGTGCCACCAGGGGACACTTAAACACCGGGGAGCTGTTTTTT.

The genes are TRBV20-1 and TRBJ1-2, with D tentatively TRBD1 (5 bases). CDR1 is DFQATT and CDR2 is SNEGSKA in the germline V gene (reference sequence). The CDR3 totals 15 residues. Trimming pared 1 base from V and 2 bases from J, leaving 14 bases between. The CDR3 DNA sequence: TGCAGTGCTAGAGCCGATGGGACCGTCAACTATGGCTACACCTTC. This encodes CSARADGTVNYGYTF.

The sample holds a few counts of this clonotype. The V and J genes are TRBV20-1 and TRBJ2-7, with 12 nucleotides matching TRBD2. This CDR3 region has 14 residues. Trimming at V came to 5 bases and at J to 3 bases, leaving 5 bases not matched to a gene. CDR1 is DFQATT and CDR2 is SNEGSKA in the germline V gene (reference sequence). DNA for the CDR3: TGCAGTGCTCAATCTAGCGGGAGGGTCTACGAGCAGTACTTC. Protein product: CSAQSSGRVYEQYF.

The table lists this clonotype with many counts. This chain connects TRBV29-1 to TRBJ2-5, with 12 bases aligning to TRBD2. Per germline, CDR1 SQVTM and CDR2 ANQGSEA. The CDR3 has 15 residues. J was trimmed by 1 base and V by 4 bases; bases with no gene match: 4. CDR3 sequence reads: CSVGTSGRIQETQYF. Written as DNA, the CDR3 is TGCAGCGTTGGAACTAGCGGGAGGATCCAAGAGACCCAGTACTTC.

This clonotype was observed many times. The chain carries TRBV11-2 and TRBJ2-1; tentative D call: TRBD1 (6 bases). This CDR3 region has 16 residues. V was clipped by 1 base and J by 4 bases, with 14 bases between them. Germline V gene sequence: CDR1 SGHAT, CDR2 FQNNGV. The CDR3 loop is CASSLVAGTPYNEQFF. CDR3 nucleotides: TGTGCCAGCAGCTTAGTCGCCGGGACACCTTACAATGAGCAGTTCTTC.

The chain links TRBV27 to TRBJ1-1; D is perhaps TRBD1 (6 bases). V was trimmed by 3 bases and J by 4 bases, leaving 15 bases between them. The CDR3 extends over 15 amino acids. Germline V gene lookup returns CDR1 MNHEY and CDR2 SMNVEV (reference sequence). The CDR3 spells CASSFDYRVFTEAFF. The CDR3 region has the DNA TGTGCCAGCAGTTTCGACTACAGGGTTTTCACTGAAGCTTTCTTT.

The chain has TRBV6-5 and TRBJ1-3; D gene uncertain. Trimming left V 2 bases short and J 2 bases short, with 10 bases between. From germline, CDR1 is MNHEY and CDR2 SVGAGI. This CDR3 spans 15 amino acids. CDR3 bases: TGTGCCAGCAGTTACGCAGAACTGGCTGGAAACACCATATATTTT. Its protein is CASSYAELAGNTIYF.

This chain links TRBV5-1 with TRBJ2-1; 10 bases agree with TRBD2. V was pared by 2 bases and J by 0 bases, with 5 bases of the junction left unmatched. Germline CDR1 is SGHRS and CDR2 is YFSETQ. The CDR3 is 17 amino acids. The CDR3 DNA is TGCGCCAGCAGCTTCAATAGCGGGGGGTACTCCTACAATGAGCAGTTCTTC. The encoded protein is CASSFNSGGYSYNEQFF. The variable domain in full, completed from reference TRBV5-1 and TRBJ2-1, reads KAGVTQTPRYLIKTRGQQVTLSCSPISGHRSVSWYQQTPGQGLQFLFEYFSETQRNKGNFPGRFSGRQFSNSRSEMNVSTLELGDSALYLCASSFNSGGYSYNEQFFGPGTRLTVL.

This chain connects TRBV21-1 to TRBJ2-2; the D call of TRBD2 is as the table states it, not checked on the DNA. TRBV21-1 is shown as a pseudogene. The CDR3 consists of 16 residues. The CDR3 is CASSKRARVNTGELFF. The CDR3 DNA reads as TGTGCCAGCAGCAAAAGGGCACGAGTGAACACCGGGGAGCTGTTTTTT.